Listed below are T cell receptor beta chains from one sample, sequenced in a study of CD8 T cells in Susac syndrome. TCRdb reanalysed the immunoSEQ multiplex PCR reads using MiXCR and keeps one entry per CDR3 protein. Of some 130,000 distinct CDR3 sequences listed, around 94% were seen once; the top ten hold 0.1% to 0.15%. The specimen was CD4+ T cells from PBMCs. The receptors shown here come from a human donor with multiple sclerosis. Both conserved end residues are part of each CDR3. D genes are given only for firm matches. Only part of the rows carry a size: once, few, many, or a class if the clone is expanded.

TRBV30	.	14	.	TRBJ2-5	CAWSRGNQQETQYF	TGTGCCTGGAGTCGAGGGAATCAACAAGAGACCCAGTACTTC
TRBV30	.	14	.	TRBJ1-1	CAWSDLISDTEAFF	TGTGCCTGGAGTGACCTTATTTCGGACACTGAAGCTTTCTTT
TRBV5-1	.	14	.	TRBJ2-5	CASSGGGIQETQYF	TGCGCCAGCAGCGGAGGGGGGATCCAAGAGACCCAGTACTTC
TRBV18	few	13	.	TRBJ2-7	CASSPGRSYEQYF	TGTGCCAGCTCGCCCGGTCGTTCCTACGAGCAGTACTTC
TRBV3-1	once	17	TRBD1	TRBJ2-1	CASSISARTGIDNEQFF	TGTGCCAGCAGTATAAGTGCCCGGACAGGGATTGACAATGAGCAGTTCTTC
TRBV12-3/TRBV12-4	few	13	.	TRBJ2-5	CASSFFTEETQYF	TGTGCCAGCAGTTTCTTTACCGAAGAGACCCAGTACTTC
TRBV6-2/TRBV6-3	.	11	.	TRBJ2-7	CASSRPSEQYF	TGTGCCAGCAGTCGCCCAAGCGAGCAGTACTTC
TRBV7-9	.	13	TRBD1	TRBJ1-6	CASSLVVFGQGHF	TGTGCCAGCAGCTTAGTAGTCTTTGGACAGGGCCACTTT
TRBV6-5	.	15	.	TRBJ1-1	CASSPIGGADTEAFF	TGTGCCAGCAGCCCAATCGGGGGTGCGGACACTGAAGCTTTCTTT
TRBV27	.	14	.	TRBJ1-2	CASRGDSPNYGYTF	TGTGCCAGCAGAGGAGACAGCCCTAACTATGGCTACACCTTC
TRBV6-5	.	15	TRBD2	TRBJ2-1	CASSLGLAEANEQFF	TGTGCCAGCAGCCTGGGACTAGCGGAGGCTAATGAGCAGTTCTTC
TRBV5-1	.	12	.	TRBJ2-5	CASSFIEETQYF	TGCGCCAGCAGCTTTATCGAGGAGACCCAGTACTTC
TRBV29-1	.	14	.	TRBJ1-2	CSVERQGANYGYTF	TGCAGCGTTGAGCGGCAGGGAGCTAACTATGGCTACACCTTC
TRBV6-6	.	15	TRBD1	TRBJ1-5	CASSHPPGQGRPQHF	TGTGCCAGCAGTCACCCCCCGGGACAGGGGCGGCCCCAGCATTTT
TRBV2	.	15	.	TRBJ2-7	CASSEPGAPSYEQYF	TGTGCCAGCAGTGAGCCGGGAGCCCCCTCCTACGAGCAGTACTTC
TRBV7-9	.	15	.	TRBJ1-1	CASSPDSGRDTEAFF	TGTGCCAGCAGCCCGGATTCAGGCAGGGACACTGAAGCTTTCTTT
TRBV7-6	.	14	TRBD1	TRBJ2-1	CASSGTGSSTEQFF	TGTGCCAGCAGTGGGACAGGGAGTTCTACTGAGCAGTTCTTC
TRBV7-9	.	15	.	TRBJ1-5	CASSQSDSRNQPQHF	TGTGCCAGCAGCCAATCAGACAGTCGCAATCAGCCCCAGCATTTT
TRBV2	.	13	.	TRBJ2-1	CASKVTAKNEQFF	TGTGCCAGCAAGGTGACAGCCAAGAATGAGCAGTTCTTC
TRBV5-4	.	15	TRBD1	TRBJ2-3	CASSPTGALTDTQYF	TGTGCCAGCAGCCCGACAGGGGCGCTCACAGATACGCAGTATTTT
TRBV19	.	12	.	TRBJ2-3	CASSIGTDTQYF	TGTGCCAGTAGTATCGGGACAGATACGCAGTATTTT
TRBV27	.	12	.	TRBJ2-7	CASSARFNEQYF	TGTGCCAGCAGTGCCAGATTCAACGAGCAGTACTTC
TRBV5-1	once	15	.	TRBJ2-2	CASSYGQGGTGELFF	TGCGCCAGCAGCTACGGCCAGGGGGGCACCGGGGAGCTGTTTTTT
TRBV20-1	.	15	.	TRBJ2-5	CSAIPGGSGQETQYF	TGCAGTGCTATCCCTGGGGGTAGCGGACAAGAGACCCAGTACTTC